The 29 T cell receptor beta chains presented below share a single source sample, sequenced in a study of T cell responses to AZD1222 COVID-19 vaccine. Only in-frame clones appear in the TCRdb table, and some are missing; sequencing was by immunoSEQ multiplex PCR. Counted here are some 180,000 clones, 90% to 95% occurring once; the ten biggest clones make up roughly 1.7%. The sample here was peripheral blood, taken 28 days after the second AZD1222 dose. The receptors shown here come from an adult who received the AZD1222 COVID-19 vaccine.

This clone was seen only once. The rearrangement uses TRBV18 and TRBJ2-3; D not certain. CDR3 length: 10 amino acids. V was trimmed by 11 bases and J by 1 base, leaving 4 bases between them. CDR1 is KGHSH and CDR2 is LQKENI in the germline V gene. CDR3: CALGTDTQYF. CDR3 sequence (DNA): TGTGCCCTTGGCACAGATACGCAGTATTTT. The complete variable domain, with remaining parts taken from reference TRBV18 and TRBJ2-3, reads NAGVMQNPRHLVRRRGQEARLRCSPMKGHSHVYWYRQLPEEGLKFMVYLQKENIIDESGMPKERFSAEFPKEGPSILRIQQVVRGDSAAYFCALGTDTQYFGPGTRLTVL.

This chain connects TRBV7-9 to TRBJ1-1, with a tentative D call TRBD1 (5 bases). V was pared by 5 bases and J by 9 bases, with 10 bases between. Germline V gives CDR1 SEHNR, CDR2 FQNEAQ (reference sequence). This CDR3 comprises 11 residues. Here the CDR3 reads CASSPRDQAFF. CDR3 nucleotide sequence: TGTGCCAGCAGCCCCCGGGACCAAGCTTTCTTT.

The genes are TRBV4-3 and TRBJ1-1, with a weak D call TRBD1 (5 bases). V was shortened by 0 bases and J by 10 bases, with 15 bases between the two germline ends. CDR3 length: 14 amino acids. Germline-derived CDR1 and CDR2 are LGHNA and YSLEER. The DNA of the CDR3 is TGCGCCAGCAGCCAAGACACGAATAAGGGGCGAGCTTTCTTT. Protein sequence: CASSQDTNKGRAFF.

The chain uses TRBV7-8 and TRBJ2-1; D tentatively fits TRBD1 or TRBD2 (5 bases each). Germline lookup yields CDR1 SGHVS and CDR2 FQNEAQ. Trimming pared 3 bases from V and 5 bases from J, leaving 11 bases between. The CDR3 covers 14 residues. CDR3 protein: CASSFWDGHNEQFF. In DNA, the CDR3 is TGTGCCAGCAGCTTTTGGGACGGGCACAATGAGCAGTTCTTC.

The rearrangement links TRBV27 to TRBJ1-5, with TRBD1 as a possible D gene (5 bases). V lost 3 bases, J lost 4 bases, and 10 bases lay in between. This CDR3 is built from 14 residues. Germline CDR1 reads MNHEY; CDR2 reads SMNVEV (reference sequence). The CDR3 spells CASSFQGGNQPQHF. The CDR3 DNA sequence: TGTGCCAGCAGTTTTCAGGGTGGTAATCAGCCCCAGCATTTT.

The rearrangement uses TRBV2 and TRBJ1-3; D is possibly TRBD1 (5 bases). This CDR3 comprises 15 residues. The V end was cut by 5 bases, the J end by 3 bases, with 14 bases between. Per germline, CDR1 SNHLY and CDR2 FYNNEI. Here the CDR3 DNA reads TGTGCCAGCAGTCGCCAAGGGGCTTTTGGAAACACCATATATTTT. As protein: CASSRQGAFGNTIYF.

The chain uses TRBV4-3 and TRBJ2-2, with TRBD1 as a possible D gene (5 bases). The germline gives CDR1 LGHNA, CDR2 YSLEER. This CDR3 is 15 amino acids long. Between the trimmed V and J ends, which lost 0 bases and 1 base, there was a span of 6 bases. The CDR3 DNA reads TGCGCCAGCAGCCAAGATAGGGGGAACACCGGGGAGCTGTTTTTT. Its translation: CASSQDRGNTGELFF.

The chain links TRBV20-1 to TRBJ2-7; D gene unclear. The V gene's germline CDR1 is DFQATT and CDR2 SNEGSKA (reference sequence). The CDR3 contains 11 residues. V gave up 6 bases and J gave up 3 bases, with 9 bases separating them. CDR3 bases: TGCAGTGCAAGTGAAAACTACGAGCAGTACTTC. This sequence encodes CSASENYEQYF.

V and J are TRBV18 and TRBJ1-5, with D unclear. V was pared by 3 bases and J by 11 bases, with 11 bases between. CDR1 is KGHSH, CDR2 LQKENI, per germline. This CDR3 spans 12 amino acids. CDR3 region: CASSPDRRSQHF. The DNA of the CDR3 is TGTGCCAGCTCACCCGACCGCCGGTCCCAGCATTTT.

The DNA of the CDR3 is TGTGCCAGCAGCCTAAGGGCGGGGGGGCTTATAAATGAGCAGTTCTTC. Amino acid sequence: CASSLRAGGLINEQFF. The rearrangement uses TRBV9 and TRBJ2-1, with 9 bases fitting TRBD2. The CDR3 runs 16 residues. V lost 4 bases to trimming and J lost 7 bases; unmatched junction nucleotides: 12. In germline, CDR1 is SGDLS, CDR2 YYNGEE.

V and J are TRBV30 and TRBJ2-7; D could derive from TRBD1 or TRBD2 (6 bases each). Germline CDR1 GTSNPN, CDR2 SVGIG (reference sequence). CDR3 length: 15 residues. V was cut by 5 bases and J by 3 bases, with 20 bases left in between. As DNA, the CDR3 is TGTGCCTGGGGACGGGGGCCGGGAGCCGACTACGAGCAGTACTTC. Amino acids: CAWGRGPGADYEQYF.

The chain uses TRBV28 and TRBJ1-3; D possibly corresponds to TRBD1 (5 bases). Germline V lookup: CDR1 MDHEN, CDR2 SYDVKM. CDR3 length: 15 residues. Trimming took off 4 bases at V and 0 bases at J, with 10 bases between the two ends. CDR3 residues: CASSSLDSSGNTIYF. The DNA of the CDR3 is TGTGCCAGCAGTTCTCTCGACAGCTCTGGAAACACCATATATTTT.

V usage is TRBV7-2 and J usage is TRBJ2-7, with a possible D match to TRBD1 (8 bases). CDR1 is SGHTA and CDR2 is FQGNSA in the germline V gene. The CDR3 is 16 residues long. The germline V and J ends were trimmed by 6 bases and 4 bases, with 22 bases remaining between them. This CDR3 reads CASRPGGGQAEYEQYF. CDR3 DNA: TGTGCCAGCAGACCAGGGGGGGGACAGGCCGAGTACGAGCAGTACTTC.

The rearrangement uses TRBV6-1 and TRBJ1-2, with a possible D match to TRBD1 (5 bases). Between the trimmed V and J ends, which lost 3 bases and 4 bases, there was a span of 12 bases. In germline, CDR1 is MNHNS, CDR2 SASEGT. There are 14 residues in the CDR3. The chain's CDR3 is CASSDTGRLYGYTF. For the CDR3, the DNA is TGTGCCAGCAGTGATACAGGTCGCCTCTATGGCTACACCTTC.

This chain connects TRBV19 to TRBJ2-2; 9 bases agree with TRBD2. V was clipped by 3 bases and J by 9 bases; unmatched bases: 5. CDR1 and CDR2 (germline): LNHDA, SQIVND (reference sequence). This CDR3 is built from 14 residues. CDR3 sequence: CASSMRLAGRELFF. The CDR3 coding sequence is TGTGCCAGTAGTATGCGGCTAGCGGGAAGGGAGCTGTTTTTT.

The CDR3 region is CASSPSTANYGYTF. As DNA, the CDR3 is TGTGCCAGCAGCCCATCGACAGCTAACTATGGCTACACCTTC. The chain carries TRBV7-8 and TRBJ1-2, with TRBD1 as a possible D gene (5 bases). Deletions cut 5 bases from V and 0 bases from J, with 10 bases between. Germline V gene sequence: CDR1 SGHVS, CDR2 FQNEAQ. The CDR3 covers 14 residues.

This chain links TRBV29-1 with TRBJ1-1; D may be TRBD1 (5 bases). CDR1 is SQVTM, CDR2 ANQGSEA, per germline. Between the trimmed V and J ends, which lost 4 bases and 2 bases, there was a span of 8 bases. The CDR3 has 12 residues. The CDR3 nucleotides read TGCAGCGTTGCGAGGGGAAACACTGAAGCTTTCTTT. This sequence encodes CSVARGNTEAFF.

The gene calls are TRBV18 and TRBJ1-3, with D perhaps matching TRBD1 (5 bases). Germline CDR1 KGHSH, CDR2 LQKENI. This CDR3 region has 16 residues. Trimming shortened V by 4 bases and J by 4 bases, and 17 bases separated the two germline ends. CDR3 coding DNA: TGTGCCAGCTCACGCACAGTTCAGGGTGGAGGAAACACCATATATTTT. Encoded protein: CASSRTVQGGGNTIYF.

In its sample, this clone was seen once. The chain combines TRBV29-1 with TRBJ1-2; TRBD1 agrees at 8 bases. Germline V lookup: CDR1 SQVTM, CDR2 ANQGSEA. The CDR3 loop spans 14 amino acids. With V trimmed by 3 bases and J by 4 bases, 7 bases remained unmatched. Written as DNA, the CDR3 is TGCAGCGTTGATATAACAGGGGGTGGCTATGGCTACACCTTC. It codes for CSVDITGGGYGYTF. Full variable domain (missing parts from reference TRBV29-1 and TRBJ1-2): SAVISQKPSRDICQRGTSLTIQCQVDSQVTMMFWYRQQPGQSLTLIATANQGSEATYESGFVIDKFPISRPNLTFSTLTVSNMSPEDSSIYLCSVDITGGGYGYTFGSGTRLTVV.

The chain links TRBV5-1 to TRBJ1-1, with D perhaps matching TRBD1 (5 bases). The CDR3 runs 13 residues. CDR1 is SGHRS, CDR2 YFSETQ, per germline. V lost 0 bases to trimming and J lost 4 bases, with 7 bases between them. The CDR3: CASSLDRGTEAFF. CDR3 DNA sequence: TGCGCCAGCAGCTTGGATAGGGGCACTGAAGCTTTCTTT.

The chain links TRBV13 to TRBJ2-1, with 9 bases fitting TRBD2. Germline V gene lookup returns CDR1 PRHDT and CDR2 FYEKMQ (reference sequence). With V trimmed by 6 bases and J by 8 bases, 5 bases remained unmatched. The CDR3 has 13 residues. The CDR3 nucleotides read TGTGCCAGCAGGATAATAGCGGGAGATGAGCAGTTCTTC. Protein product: CASRIIAGDEQFF.

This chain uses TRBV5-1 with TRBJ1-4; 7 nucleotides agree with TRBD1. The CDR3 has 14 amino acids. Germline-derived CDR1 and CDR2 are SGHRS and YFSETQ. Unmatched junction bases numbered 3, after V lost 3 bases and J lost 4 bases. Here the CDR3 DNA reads TGCGCCAGCAGCTCGGGACAGCTTAATGAAAAACTGTTTTTT. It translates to CASSSGQLNEKLFF.

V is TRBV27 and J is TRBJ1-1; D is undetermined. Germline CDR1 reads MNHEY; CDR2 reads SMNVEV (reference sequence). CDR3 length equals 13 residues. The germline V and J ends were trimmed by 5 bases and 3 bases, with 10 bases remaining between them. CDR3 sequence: CASSRGWDTEAFF. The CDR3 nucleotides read TGTGCCAGCAGTCGTGGGTGGGACACTGAAGCTTTCTTT.

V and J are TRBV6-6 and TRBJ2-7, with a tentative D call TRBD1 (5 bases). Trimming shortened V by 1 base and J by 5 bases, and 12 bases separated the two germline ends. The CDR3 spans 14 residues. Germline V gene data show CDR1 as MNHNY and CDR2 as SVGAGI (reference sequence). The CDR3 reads CASSYLDQGNEQYF. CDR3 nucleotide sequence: TGTGCCAGCAGTTACTTAGACCAGGGAAACGAGCAGTACTTC.

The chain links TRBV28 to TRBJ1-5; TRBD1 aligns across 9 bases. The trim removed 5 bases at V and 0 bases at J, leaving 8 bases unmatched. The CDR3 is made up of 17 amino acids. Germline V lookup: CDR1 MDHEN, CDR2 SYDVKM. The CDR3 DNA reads TGTGCCAGCAGTCCGGGGGACAGGGAAAATAGCAATCAGCCCCAGCATTTT. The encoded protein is CASSPGDRENSNQPQHF.

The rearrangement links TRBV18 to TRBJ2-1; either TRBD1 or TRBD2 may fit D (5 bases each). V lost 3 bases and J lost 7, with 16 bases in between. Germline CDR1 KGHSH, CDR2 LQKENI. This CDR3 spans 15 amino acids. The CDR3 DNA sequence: TGTGCCAGCTCACCCTCAGTCGGGGCAGGAAATGAGCAGTTCTTC. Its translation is CASSPSVGAGNEQFF.

Written as DNA, the CDR3 is TGTGCCAGCAGTCAGACAGGTTTATCTTATGGCTACACCTTC. Translation: CASSQTGLSYGYTF. The chain recombines TRBV6-4 with TRBJ1-2, with D possibly being TRBD1 (6 bases). V lost 5 bases, J lost 5 bases, and 15 bases lay in between. The germline V gene encodes CDR1 MRHNA and CDR2 SNTAGT. This CDR3 has 14 amino acids.

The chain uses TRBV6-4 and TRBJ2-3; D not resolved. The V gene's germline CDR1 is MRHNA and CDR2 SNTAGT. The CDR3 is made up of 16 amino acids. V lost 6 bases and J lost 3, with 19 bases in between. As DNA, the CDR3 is TGTGCCAGCAGCAAACACCCCCAGATAGATACAGATACGCAGTATTTT. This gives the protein CASSKHPQIDTDTQYF.

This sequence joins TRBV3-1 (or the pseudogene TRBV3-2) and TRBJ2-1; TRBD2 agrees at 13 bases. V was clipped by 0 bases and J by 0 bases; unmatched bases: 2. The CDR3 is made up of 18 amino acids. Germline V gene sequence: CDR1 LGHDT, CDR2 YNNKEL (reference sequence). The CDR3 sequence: CASSQDRTSGSSYNEQFF. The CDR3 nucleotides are TGTGCCAGCAGCCAAGATCGGACTAGCGGGAGCTCCTACAATGAGCAGTTCTTC.